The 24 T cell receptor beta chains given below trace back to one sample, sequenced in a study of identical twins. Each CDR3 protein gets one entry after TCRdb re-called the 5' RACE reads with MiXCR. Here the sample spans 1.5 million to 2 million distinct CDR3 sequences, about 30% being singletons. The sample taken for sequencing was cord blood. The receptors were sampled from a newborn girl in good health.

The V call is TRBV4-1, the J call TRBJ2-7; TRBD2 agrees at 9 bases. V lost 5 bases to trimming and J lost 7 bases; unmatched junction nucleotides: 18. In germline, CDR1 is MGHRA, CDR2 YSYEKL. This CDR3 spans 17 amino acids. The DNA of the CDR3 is TGCGCCAGCAGCGAACGAATAGCGGGGGCCTCCTACAATGAGCAGTACTTC. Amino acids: CASSERIAGASYNEQYF.

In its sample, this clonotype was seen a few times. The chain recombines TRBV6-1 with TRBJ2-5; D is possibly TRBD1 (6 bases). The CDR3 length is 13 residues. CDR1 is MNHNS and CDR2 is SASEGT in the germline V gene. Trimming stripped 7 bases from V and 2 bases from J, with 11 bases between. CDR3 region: CASTRGVQETQYF. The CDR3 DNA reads TGTGCCAGCACCAGGGGTGTACAAGAGACCCAGTACTTC.

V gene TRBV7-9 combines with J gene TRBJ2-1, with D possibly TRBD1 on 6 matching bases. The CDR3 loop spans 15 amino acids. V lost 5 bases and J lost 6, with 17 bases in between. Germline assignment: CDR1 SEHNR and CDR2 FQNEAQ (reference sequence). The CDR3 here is CASSQTGYRGNEQFF. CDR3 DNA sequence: TGTGCCAGCAGCCAAACAGGGTATAGGGGCAATGAGCAGTTCTTC.

The CDR3 nucleotides are TGTGCCAGCAGCAGAGAGGGACAGCGGTTTTCCCAAGAGACCCAGTACTTC. This codes for CASSREGQRFSQETQYF. The chain combines TRBV7-2 with TRBJ2-5; TRBD1 aligns across 7 bases. With V trimmed by 5 bases and J by 1 base, 13 bases remained unmatched. This CDR3 spans 17 amino acids. CDR1 SGHTA and CDR2 FQGNSA come from the germline V gene.

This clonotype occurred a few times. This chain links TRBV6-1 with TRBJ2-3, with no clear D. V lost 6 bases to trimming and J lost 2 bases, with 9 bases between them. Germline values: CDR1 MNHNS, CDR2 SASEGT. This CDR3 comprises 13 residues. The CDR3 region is CASRILNTDTQYF. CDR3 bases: TGTGCCAGCAGGATCCTCAACACAGATACGCAGTATTTT.

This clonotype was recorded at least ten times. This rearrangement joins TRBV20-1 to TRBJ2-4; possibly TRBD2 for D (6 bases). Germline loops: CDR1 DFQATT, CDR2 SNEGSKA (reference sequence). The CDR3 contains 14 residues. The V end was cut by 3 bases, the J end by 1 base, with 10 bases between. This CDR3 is CSASPGVAKNIQYF. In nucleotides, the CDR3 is TGCAGTGCTAGTCCGGGGGTGGCCAAAAACATTCAGTACTTC.

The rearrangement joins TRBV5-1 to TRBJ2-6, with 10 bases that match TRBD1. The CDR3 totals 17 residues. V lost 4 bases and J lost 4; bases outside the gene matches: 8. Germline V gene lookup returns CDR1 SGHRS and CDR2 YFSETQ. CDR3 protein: CASSPGQGRSGANVLTF. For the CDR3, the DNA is TGCGCCAGCAGCCCGGGACAGGGGAGGTCAGGGGCCAACGTCCTGACTTTC.

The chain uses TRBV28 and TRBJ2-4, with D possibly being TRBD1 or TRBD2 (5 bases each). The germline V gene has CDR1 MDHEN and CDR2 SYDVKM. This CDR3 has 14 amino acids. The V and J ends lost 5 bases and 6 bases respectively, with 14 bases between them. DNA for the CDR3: TGTGCCAGCAGTCCTCCGGCAGGGAGAAACATTCAGTACTTC. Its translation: CASSPPAGRNIQYF.

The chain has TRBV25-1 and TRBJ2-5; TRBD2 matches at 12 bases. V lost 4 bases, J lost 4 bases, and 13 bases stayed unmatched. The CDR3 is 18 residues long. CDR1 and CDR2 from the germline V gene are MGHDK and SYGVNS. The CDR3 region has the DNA TGTGCCAGCAGTGGTGGTCCACTAGCGGGGGGTCGGCGAGAGACCCAGTACTTC. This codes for CASSGGPLAGGRRETQYF. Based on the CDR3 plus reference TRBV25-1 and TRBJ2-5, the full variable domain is EADIYQTPRYLVIGTGKKITLECSQTMGHDKMYWYQQDPGMELHLIHYSYGVNSTEKGDLSSESTVSRIRTEHFPLTLESARPSHTSQYLCASSGGPLAGGRRETQYFGPGTRLLVL.

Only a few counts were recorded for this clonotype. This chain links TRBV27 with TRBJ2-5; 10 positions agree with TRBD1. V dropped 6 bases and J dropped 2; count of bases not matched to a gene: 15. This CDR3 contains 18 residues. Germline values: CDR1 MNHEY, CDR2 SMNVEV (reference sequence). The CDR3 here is CASSPLDRGRVRQETQYF. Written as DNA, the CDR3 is TGTGCCAGCAGCCCCTTAGACAGGGGGCGCGTCCGACAAGAGACCCAGTACTTC.

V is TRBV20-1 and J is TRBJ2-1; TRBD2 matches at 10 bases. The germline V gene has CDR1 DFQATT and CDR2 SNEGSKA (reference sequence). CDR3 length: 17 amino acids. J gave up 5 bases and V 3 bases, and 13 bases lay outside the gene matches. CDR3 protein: CSASVLAGSPGDNEQFF. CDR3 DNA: TGCAGTGCTAGCGTACTAGCGGGGTCGCCGGGTGACAATGAGCAGTTCTTC.

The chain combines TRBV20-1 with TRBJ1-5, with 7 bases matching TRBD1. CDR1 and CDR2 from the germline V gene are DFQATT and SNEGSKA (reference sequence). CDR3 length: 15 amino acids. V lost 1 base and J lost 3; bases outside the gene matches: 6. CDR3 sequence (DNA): TGCAGTGCTAGAGTACAGGGGCCTTTCAATCAGCCCCAGCATTTT. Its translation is CSARVQGPFNQPQHF.

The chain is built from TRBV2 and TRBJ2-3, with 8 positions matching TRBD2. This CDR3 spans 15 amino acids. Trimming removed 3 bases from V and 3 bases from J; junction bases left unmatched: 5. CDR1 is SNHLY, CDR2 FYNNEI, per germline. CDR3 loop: CASSDSGIGTDTQYF. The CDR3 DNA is TGTGCCAGCAGTGATAGCGGGATCGGTACAGATACGCAGTATTTT.

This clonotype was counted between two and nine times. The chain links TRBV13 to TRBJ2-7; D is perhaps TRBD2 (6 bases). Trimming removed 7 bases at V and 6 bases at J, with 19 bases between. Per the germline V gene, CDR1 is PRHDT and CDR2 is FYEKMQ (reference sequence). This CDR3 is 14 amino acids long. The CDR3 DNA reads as TGTGCCAGCAAACATGGATCCCAGGGAGGCGAGCAGTACTTC. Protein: CASKHGSQGGEQYF. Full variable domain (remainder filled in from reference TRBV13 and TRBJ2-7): AAGVIQSPRHLIKEKRETATLKCYPIPRHDTVYWYQQGPGQDPQFLISFYEKMQSDKGSIPDRFSAQQFSDYHSELNMSSLELGDSALYFCASKHGSQGGEQYFGPGTRLTVT.

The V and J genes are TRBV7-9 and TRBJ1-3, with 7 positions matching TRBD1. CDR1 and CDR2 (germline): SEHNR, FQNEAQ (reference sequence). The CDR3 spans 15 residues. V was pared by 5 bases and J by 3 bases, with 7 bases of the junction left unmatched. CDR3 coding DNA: TGTGCCAGCAGCCCCGACAGGGCCTTTGGAAACACCATATATTTT. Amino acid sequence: CASSPDRAFGNTIYF.

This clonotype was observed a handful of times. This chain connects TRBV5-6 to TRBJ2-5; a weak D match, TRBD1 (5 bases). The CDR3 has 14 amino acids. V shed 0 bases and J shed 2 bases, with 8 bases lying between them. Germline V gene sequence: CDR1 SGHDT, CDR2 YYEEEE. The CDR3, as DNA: TGTGCCAGCAGCTTGGTGACAGAACAAGAGACCCAGTACTTC. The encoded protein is CASSLVTEQETQYF.

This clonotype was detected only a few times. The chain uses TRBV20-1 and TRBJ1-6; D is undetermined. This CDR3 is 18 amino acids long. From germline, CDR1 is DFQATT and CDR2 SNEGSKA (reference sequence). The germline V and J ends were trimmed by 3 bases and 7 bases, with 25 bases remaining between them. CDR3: CSASWRRDSTTSNSPLHF. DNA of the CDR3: TGCAGTGCTAGTTGGCGAAGGGATTCCACCACATCCAATTCACCCCTCCACTTT.

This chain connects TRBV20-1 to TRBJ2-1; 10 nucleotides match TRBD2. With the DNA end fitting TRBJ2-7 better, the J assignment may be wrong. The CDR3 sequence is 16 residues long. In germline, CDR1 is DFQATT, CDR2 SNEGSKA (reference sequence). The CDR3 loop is CSARGGRTSGYNEQYF. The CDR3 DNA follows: TGCAGTGCTAGAGGAGGCCGGACTAGCGGCTACAATGAGCAGTACTTC.

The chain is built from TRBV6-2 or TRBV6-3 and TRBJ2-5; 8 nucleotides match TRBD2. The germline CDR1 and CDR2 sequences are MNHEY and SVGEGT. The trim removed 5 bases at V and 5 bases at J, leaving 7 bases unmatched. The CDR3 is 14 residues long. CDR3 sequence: CASSERGGRETQYF. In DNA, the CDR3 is TGTGCCAGCAGTGAACGGGGGGGCCGTGAGACCCAGTACTTC.

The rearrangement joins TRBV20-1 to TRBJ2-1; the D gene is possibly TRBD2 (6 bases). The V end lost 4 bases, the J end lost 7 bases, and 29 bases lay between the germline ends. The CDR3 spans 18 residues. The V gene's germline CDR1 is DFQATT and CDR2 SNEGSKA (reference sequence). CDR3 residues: CSAKALRGTANSGNEQFF. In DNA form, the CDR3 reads TGCAGTGCTAAGGCCTTAAGAGGGACTGCCAATTCCGGGAATGAGCAGTTCTTC.

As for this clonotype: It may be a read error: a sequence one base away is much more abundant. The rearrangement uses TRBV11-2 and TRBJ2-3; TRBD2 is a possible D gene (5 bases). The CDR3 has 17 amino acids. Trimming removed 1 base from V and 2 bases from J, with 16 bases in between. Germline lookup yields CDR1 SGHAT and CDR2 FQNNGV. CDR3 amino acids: CASSLGPLVGDTDTQYF. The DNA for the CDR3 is TGTGCCAGCAGCTTAGGCCCCCTAGTGGGAGACACAGATACGCAGTATTTT.

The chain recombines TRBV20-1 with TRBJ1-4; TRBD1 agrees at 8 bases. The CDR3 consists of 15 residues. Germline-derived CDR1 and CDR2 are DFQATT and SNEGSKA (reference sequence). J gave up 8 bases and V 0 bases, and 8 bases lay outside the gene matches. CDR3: CSARDSRTGTEKLFF. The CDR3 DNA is TGCAGTGCTAGAGATTCCCGGACAGGGACGGAAAAACTGTTTTTT.

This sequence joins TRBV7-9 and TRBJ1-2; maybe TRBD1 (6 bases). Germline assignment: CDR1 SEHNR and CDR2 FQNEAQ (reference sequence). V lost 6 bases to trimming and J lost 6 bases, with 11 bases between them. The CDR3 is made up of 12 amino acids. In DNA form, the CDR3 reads TGTGCCAGCAGGCTACAGGGAGATGGCTACACCTTC. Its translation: CASRLQGDGYTF.

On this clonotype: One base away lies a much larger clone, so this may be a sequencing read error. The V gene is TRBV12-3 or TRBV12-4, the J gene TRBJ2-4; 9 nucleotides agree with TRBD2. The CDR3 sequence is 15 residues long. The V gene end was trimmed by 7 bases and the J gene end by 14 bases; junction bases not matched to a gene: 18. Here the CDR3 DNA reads TGTGCCAGCAACAAAGGACTAGCGATCGGAGAGACCAAGTACTTC. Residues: CASNKGLAIGETKYF.